The 27 T cell receptor beta chains below were found in one sample sequenced in a study of blood T cell repertoires in COVID-19 (dated by TCRdb to 2018 to 2021). Library preparation was by the immunoSEQ multiplex PCR assay. This is the immuneACCESS table as TCRdb keeps it, with only in-frame sequences that have V and J called. A part of the clones is gone; compared with another copy, unresolved V genes explain less than half, and the rest is unexplained. For this sample there are some 240,000 clones; more than 75% appear just once. Roughly 13% of the sample rests with the top ten. The sequenced material came from peripheral blood. The origin of the receptors is a human donor in a cohort sampled during active COVID-19.

V gene TRBV1 combines with J gene TRBJ1-5; the table's D call TRBD1 went unverified against the DNA. TRBV1 is given as a pseudogene. The CDR3 is 22 amino acids. The CDR3 here is CTSSQPNCTGGPSHISNQPQHF. Here the CDR3 DNA reads TGCACCAGCAGCCAACCAAACTGCACAGGGGGCCCTTCACACATTAGCAATCAGCCCCAGCATTTT.

CDR3 DNA: TGCGCCAGCAGCTTGAATTCGGAGACCCAGTACTTC. Its protein product is CASSLNSETQYF. This chain links TRBV5-1 with TRBJ2-5; D gene unclear. Deletions cut 1 base from V and 5 bases from J, with 6 bases between. CDR1 SGHRS and CDR2 YFSETQ come from the germline V gene. The CDR3 sequence is 12 residues long.

This chain connects TRBV4-1 to TRBJ2-1; the match to TRBD2 covers 12 bases. V was pared by 0 bases and J by 4 bases, with 10 bases of the junction left unmatched. There are 19 residues in the CDR3. Germline V gene data show CDR1 as MGHRA and CDR2 as YSYEKL. The CDR3 DNA is TGCGCCAGCAGCCAAGATGGTGCGGGACTAGCGGGCGGGTACAATGAGCAGTTCTTC. It yields the protein CASSQDGAGLAGGYNEQFF.

The rearrangement uses TRBV28 and TRBJ1-2; D is possibly TRBD1 (5 bases). The CDR3 totals 17 residues. CDR1 MDHEN and CDR2 SYDVKM come from the germline V gene. V lost 3 bases and J 4 bases, leaving 21 bases between the germline ends. The CDR3 bases are TGTGCCAGCAGTTTTCTACGGCCCCTTCGGGGGAGCTATGGCTACACCTTC. Amino acid sequence: CASSFLRPLRGSYGYTF.

Details on this clone: This CDR3 is also generated by other DNA sequences in the sample. The chain combines TRBV28 with TRBJ2-1, with TRBD2 identical over 7 bases. CDR1 and CDR2 from the germline V gene are MDHEN and SYDVKM. Unmatched junction bases numbered 3, after V lost 3 bases and J lost 1 base. The CDR3 loop spans 15 amino acids. CDR3 protein: CASSLAGASYNEQFF. CDR3 DNA: TGTGCCAGCAGTTTGGCGGGAGCATCCTACAATGAGCAGTTCTTC.

This chain connects TRBV4-2 to TRBJ2-3; no reliable D call. The CDR3 consists of 13 residues. Germline lookup yields CDR1 LGHNA and CDR2 YNFKEQ. V was shortened by 4 bases and J by 4 bases, with 9 bases between the two germline ends. The CDR3 DNA follows: TGTGCCAGCAGCCCTCCTTCGGCAGATACGCAGTATTTT. Its translation: CASSPPSADTQYF.

The chain employs TRBV5-5 and TRBJ2-5, with D possibly TRBD1 on 5 matching bases. The CDR3 contains 12 residues. The V end was cut by 3 bases, the J end by 5 bases, with 8 bases between. CDR1 is SGHKS, CDR2 YYEKEE, per germline (reference sequence). The CDR3 nucleotides are TGTGCCAGCAGCTCCCCAGGGGAGACCCAGTACTTC. Its protein product is CASSSPGETQYF.

The J gene is TRBJ1-1, the V gene TRBV27; unclear D gene. Per germline, CDR1 MNHEY and CDR2 SMNVEV (reference sequence). V was cut by 0 bases and J by 5 bases, with 7 bases left in between. This CDR3 spans 13 amino acids. CDR3 sequence (DNA): TGTGCCAGCAGTTTATCATCTAGGACTGAAGCTTTCTTT. It yields the protein CASSLSSRTEAFF.

About this clone itself: One end of the junction fails to match germline, which may point to a read error. The chain uses TRBV3-1 (or the pseudogene TRBV3-2) and TRBJ1-2; 7 bases are shared with TRBD1. Per the germline V gene, CDR1 is LGHDT and CDR2 is YNNKEL (reference sequence). The CDR3 contains 16 residues. The CDR3 protein is CASSKDVGPGGYGYTF. In DNA, the CDR3 is TGTGCCAGCAGCAAAGACGTGGGGCCAGGGGGCTATGGCTACACCTTC.

This clone was found many times. This chain connects TRBV28 to TRBJ2-1; D possibly corresponds to TRBD2 (7 bases). Germline V gene sequence: CDR1 MDHEN, CDR2 SYDVKM. Trimming left V 3 bases short and J 6 bases short, with 15 bases between. This CDR3 has 15 residues. CDR3 sequence (DNA): TGTGCCAGCAGTTTGGAAGGGGGGGGAGGCAATGAGCAGTTCTTC. This gives the protein CASSLEGGGGNEQFF. The full variable domain, rest sourced from reference TRBV28 and TRBJ2-1, is DVKVTQSSRYLVKRTGEKVFLECVQDMDHENMFWYRQDPGLGLRLIYFSYDVKMKEKGDIPEGYSVSREKKERFSLILESASTNQTSMYLCASSLEGGGGNEQFFGPGTRLTVL.

CDR3: CASSPWTGRDEKLFF. The CDR3 DNA follows: TGTGCCAGCAGCCCCTGGACAGGGAGAGATGAAAAACTGTTTTTT. The rearrangement uses TRBV6-5 and TRBJ1-4; TRBD1 agrees at 8 bases. Trimming removed 6 bases from V and 6 bases from J; junction bases left unmatched: 9. Looked up from germline, CDR1 is MNHEY and CDR2 is SVGAGI. There are 15 residues in the CDR3.

V usage is TRBV3-1 (or the pseudogene TRBV3-2) and J usage is TRBJ1-2; a weak D match, TRBD1 (6 bases). Trimming shortened V by 3 bases and J by 3 bases, and 17 bases separated the two germline ends. This CDR3 region has 16 residues. Per germline, CDR1 LGHDT and CDR2 YNNKEL (reference sequence). CDR3 sequence reads: CASSQAPGVFYYGYTF. The CDR3 nucleotides are TGTGCCAGCAGCCAGGCACCAGGGGTGTTTTACTATGGCTACACCTTC.

The V and J genes are TRBV6-5 and TRBJ2-3; the match to TRBD1 covers 7 bases. CDR1 and CDR2 (germline): MNHEY, SVGAGI. V dropped 5 bases and J dropped 1; count of bases not matched to a gene: 6. The CDR3 is made up of 15 amino acids. DNA of the CDR3: TGTGCCAGCAGTCCCCGGGACAGCCGCACAGATACGCAGTATTTT. This sequence encodes CASSPRDSRTDTQYF.

The chain carries TRBV2 and TRBJ1-5; 7 bases map to TRBD1. Germline V CDR1 and CDR2: SNHLY, FYNNEI. The CDR3 runs 15 residues. The ends lost 6 bases at V and 0 bases at J; junction bases unmatched: 5. The CDR3 is CASSFRGDSNQPQHF. The DNA for the CDR3 is TGTGCCAGCAGCTTCAGGGGGGATAGCAATCAGCCCCAGCATTTT.

In its sample, this clone was seen once. This chain links TRBV5-6 with TRBJ1-6; D might be TRBD1 (6 bases). Germline loops: CDR1 SGHDT, CDR2 YYEEEE. Trimming removed 3 bases from V and 7 bases from J, with 17 bases in between. This CDR3 has 16 residues. CDR3 coding DNA: TGTGCCAGCAGCTGGAGGGGGGGGAGGGCAAATTCACCCCTCCACTTT. Protein: CASSWRGGRANSPLHF.

The chain has TRBV30 and TRBJ2-3, with D unresolved. Trimming stripped 2 bases from V and 0 bases from J, with 15 bases between. CDR1 and CDR2 from the germline V gene are GTSNPN and SVGIG (reference sequence). The CDR3 sequence is 16 residues long. The CDR3 sequence: CAWSPLRFSSTDTQYF. CDR3 bases: TGTGCCTGGAGTCCTCTGCGTTTCTCTAGCACAGATACGCAGTATTTT.

This sequence joins TRBV7-9 and TRBJ1-2, with D possibly being TRBD1 (6 bases). V was trimmed by 5 bases and J by 8 bases, leaving 12 bases between them. CDR3 size: 12 residues. Germline-derived CDR1 and CDR2 are SEHNR and FQNEAQ (reference sequence). CDR3 protein: CASSGDIGGYTF. CDR3 in DNA: TGTGCCAGCAGCGGGGACATCGGGGGCTACACCTTC.

This clone was picked up a small number of times. The V gene is TRBV6-2 or TRBV6-3, the J gene TRBJ2-1; perhaps TRBD2 as D (6 bases). CDR1 is MNHEY, CDR2 SVGEGT, per germline. The CDR3 has 17 residues. V shed 4 bases and J shed 8 bases, with 24 bases lying between them. The CDR3 nucleotides read TGTGCCAGCAGTTCGATAGTCCGGGACGGGAGTTATTATGAGCAGTTCTTC. Protein sequence: CASSSIVRDGSYYEQFF.

The chain employs TRBV2 and TRBJ2-6; maybe TRBD2 (5 bases). The CDR3 runs to 16 residues. Trimming stripped 6 bases from V and 4 bases from J, with 16 bases between. CDR1 and CDR2 from the germline V gene are SNHLY and FYNNEI. The CDR3 bases are TGTGCCAGCAGACTAGATGGGGTCCCCGGGGCCAACGTCCTGACTTTC. Translating gives CASRLDGVPGANVLTF.

The chain is built from TRBV6-4 and TRBJ1-5, with D maybe TRBD1 (6 bases). The germline CDR1 and CDR2 sequences are MRHNA and SNTAGT. The CDR3 has 16 residues. The V and J ends lost 0 bases and 0 bases respectively, with 9 bases between them. The DNA of the CDR3 is TGTGCCAGCAGTGACTCGAGGACAGATAGCAATCAGCCCCAGCATTTT. It specifies CASSDSRTDSNQPQHF.

The genes are TRBV19 and TRBJ2-7; possible D gene TRBD2, 5 bases. Trimming removed 8 bases at V and 5 bases at J, with 22 bases between. There are 15 residues in the CDR3. CDR1 and CDR2 (germline): LNHDA, SQIVND (reference sequence). The CDR3 protein is CASHGGAESGDEQYF. The CDR3 DNA is TGTGCCAGTCACGGAGGTGCGGAGAGTGGGGACGAGCAGTACTTC.

The chain recombines TRBV10-3 with TRBJ1-1; 7 bases map to TRBD1. Trimming removed 7 bases from V and 0 bases from J; junction bases left unmatched: 8. From germline, CDR1 is ENHRY and CDR2 SYGVKD. The length of the CDR3 is 15 residues. The CDR3 here is CAINGGGGMNTEAFF. CDR3 nucleotide sequence: TGTGCCATCAATGGAGGGGGCGGGATGAACACTGAAGCTTTCTTT.

The genes are TRBV6-5 and TRBJ2-7, with TRBD2 identical over 7 bases. The germline V gene encodes CDR1 MNHEY and CDR2 SVGAGI. This CDR3 is built from 14 residues. The V and J ends lost 0 bases and 6 bases, in that order; junction bases with no gene match: 5. CDR3 region: CASSYSTGGGEQYF. The CDR3 DNA reads as TGTGCCAGCAGTTACTCGACGGGAGGCGGCGAGCAGTACTTC.

This clone has only one observation. This rearrangement joins TRBV28 to TRBJ2-3; D is possibly TRBD1 (6 bases). Trimming shortened V by 5 bases and J by 8 bases, and 14 bases separated the two germline ends. This CDR3 is built from 13 residues. The germline gives CDR1 MDHEN, CDR2 SYDVKM. CDR3 sequence reads: CASSRTGKATQYF. The CDR3 DNA follows: TGTGCCAGCAGTCGCACAGGGAAGGCTACGCAGTATTTT.

The chain employs TRBV5-1 and TRBJ2-7; TRBD2 is a possible D gene (7 bases). CDR1 is SGHRS, CDR2 YFSETQ, per germline. The CDR3 is 15 residues long. Trimming took off 1 base at V and 3 bases at J, with 14 bases between the two ends. The CDR3 here is CASSLYSGDNYEQYF. The DNA of the CDR3 is TGCGCCAGCAGCTTGTACAGCGGGGACAACTACGAGCAGTACTTC.

The chain couples TRBV18 to TRBJ2-5, with 9 bases matching TRBD1. This CDR3 spans 15 amino acids. In germline, CDR1 is KGHSH, CDR2 LQKENI. V was clipped by 6 bases and J by 0 bases; unmatched bases: 5. Here the CDR3 reads CASSTGTGYQETQYF. The CDR3 DNA sequence: TGTGCCAGCTCCACCGGGACAGGGTACCAAGAGACCCAGTACTTC.

This chain uses TRBV27 with TRBJ1-1; D not certain. V dropped 2 bases and J dropped 10 bases, with 11 bases sitting between them. This CDR3 is built from 12 residues. Germline V gene data show CDR1 as MNHEY and CDR2 as SMNVEV (reference sequence). CDR3 nucleotide sequence: TGTGCCAGCAGTTTAAACAGCCTCGGAGCTTTCTTT. Protein: CASSLNSLGAFF.